A selection of T cell receptor beta chains follows, all from one sample in a study of shared clonotypes between healthy human individuals. Clones were read by immunoSEQ multiplex PCR, and TCRdb kept only the in-frame ones, dropping some. The sample carries 2 million to 2.5 million clones, approximately 94% recorded once. Sequenced: naive CD8+ T cells sorted from blood. The receptors were gathered from a young man in good health. CDR3s include the opening cysteine and the closing phenylalanine or tryptophan. The D gene is left open where the match is weak. The size of a clone is reported for some rows only, either as once, few or many, or as a class for expanded clones.

clone_size j_call d_call v_call cdr3_aa cdr3_nt
NA TRBJ1-5 TRBD1 TRBV19 CASDRGNQPQHF TGTGCCAGTGACAGGGGCAATCAGCCCCAGCATTTT
NA TRBJ1-1 NA TRBV6-1 CASSIYGVENTEAFF TGTGCCAGCAGTATCTACGGGGTCGAGAACACTGAAGCTTTCTTT
NA TRBJ2-7 TRBD2 TRBV7-2 CASSPSRLAVYPPYEQYF TGTGCCAGCAGCCCCTCCCGGCTAGCGGTTTATCCCCCCTACGAGCAGTACTTC
NA TRBJ2-3 NA TRBV6-7 CASSSSLGGWGDTQYF TGTGCCAGCAGTTCCAGTCTTGGGGGATGGGGAGATACGCAGTATTTT
NA TRBJ2-1 NA TRBV7-9 CASSYLGDEQFF TGTGCCAGCAGCTACCTCGGGGATGAGCAGTTCTTC
NA TRBJ1-2 NA TRBV4-1 CASSLPGVNYGYTF TGCGCCAGCAGCCTGCCGGGCGTTAACTATGGCTACACCTTC
NA TRBJ2-1 NA TRBV7-9 CASSSKGGPNEQFF TGTGCCAGCAGCTCGAAGGGGGGCCCCAATGAGCAGTTCTTC
NA TRBJ2-2 TRBD1 TRBV18 CASSPGTGFTGELFF TGTGCCAGCTCACCCGGGACAGGTTTCACCGGGGAGCTGTTTTTT
NA TRBJ2-5 NA TRBV4-1 CASSQDGRGGTQYF TGCGCCAGCAGCCAAGATGGGCGAGGAGGAACCCAGTACTTC
once TRBJ2-7 NA TRBV29-1 CSVEGETYEQYF TGCAGCGTTGAGGGGGAAACTTACGAGCAGTACTTC
NA TRBJ1-5 TRBD1 TRBV27 CASSIQGADQPQHF TGTGCCAGCAGCATACAGGGGGCGGATCAGCCCCAGCATTTT
NA TRBJ2-1 NA TRBV7-2 CASSLDGARYNEQFF TGTGCCAGCAGCTTAGACGGAGCGCGATACAATGAGCAGTTCTTC
NA TRBJ1-1 TRBD1 TRBV28 CASSLGTGMDTEAFF TGTGCCAGCAGTTTAGGGACAGGGATGGACACTGAAGCTTTCTTT
NA TRBJ2-5 NA TRBV28 CASSFVSGRAQETQYF TGTGCCAGCAGTTTCGTTAGCGGACGGGCTCAAGAGACCCAGTACTTC
NA TRBJ2-7 NA TRBV9 CASSVGGGTSYEQYF TGTGCCAGCAGCGTAGGAGGGGGAACCTCCTACGAGCAGTACTTC
NA TRBJ1-2 NA TRBV6-1 CASGGQNYGYTF TGTGCCAGCGGGGGACAAAACTATGGCTACACCTTC
NA TRBJ2-7 NA TRBV2 CASKGEGSSALAYEQYF TGTGCCAGCAAAGGAGAGGGGTCTTCCGCGCTTGCCTACGAGCAGTACTTC
NA TRBJ2-5 NA TRBV10-2 CASSEPGPWEETQYF TGCGCCAGCAGCGAACCCGGGCCGTGGGAAGAGACCCAGTACTTC
NA TRBJ2-1 TRBD2 TRBV5-6 CASSFLSGGSVNEQFF TGTGCCAGCAGCTTCCTATCGGGGGGGTCTGTCAATGAGCAGTTCTTC
NA TRBJ1-4 TRBD1 TRBV2 CASVSGTGNEKLFF TGTGCCAGCGTTTCCGGGACAGGGAATGAAAAACTGTTTTTT
NA TRBJ2-7 NA TRBV2 CASSEAFDGTYEQYF TGTGCCAGCAGTGAAGCCTTCGACGGGACCTACGAGCAGTACTTC
once TRBJ2-1 NA TRBV4-3 CASKAGGYNEQFF TGCGCCAGCAAGGCAGGGGGGTACAATGAGCAGTTCTTC
NA TRBJ2-7 TRBD1 TRBV18 CASSEDRDSYEQYF TGTGCCAGCTCAGAAGACAGGGACTCCTACGAGCAGTACTTC
NA TRBJ2-3 NA TRBV13 CASSLGGDTQYF TGTGCCAGCAGCTTAGGAGGGGATACGCAGTATTTT
few TRBJ1-5 TRBD1 TRBV10-2 CASSTGGNQPQHF TGCGCCAGCTCGACAGGGGGCAATCAGCCCCAGCATTTT
NA TRBJ2-1 TRBD2 TRBV4-3 CASSQPGGRMDEQFF TGCGCCAGCAGCCAGCCGGGAGGGCGGATGGATGAGCAGTTCTTC
NA TRBJ2-7 TRBD1 TRBV10-3 CAISERRQGEYEQYF TGTGCCATCAGTGAGAGAAGACAGGGGGAATACGAGCAGTACTTC
once TRBJ2-7 TRBD2 TRBV5-1 CASSPTSGIYEQYF TGCGCCAGCAGCCCGACTAGCGGGATTTACGAGCAGTACTTC
NA TRBJ2-7 NA TRBV4-3 CASSQGSAEGPYEQYF TGCGCCAGCAGCCAAGGCTCAGCGGAAGGACCCTACGAGCAGTACTTC
NA TRBJ1-5 NA TRBV7-9 CASSLASGEDQPQHF TGTGCCAGCAGCTTAGCGTCAGGGGAGGATCAGCCCCAGCATTTT
NA TRBJ1-2 TRBD1 TRBV5-1 CASSYGQGAYINYGYTF TGCGCCAGCAGCTACGGACAGGGGGCGTACATTAACTATGGCTACACCTTC
NA TRBJ1-6 TRBD1 TRBV4-2 CASSQVQGNSPLHF TGTGCCAGCAGCCAAGTACAGGGGAATTCACCCCTCCACTTT
NA TRBJ2-1 NA TRBV4-1 CASSQRPTPTGPKYNEQFF TGCGCCAGCAGCCAACGACCAACCCCAACAGGACCTAAATACAATGAGCAGTTCTTC
few TRBJ1-2 TRBD1 TRBV10-3 CAIPSGQGLYGYTF TGTGCCATCCCATCGGGACAGGGGCTCTATGGCTACACCTTC
NA TRBJ2-3 TRBD2 TRBV7-9 CASSPWSGGPGTQYF TGTGCCAGCAGCCCGTGGAGCGGGGGCCCAGGTACGCAGTATTTT
NA TRBJ1-5 NA TRBV6-5 CASSYQDGPLGQPQHF TGTGCCAGCAGTTACCAAGACGGCCCACTCGGTCAGCCCCAGCATTTT
NA TRBJ2-1 NA TRBV4-1 CASSQDKGAYNEQFF TGCGCCAGCAGCCAAGATAAAGGCGCCTACAATGAGCAGTTCTTC
NA TRBJ2-1 NA TRBV27 CASSLTGLYNEQFF TGTGCCAGCAGTTTGACAGGCCTCTACAATGAGCAGTTCTTC
once TRBJ1-2 NA TRBV4-2 CASSPVEGIGGYTF TGTGCCAGCAGCCCAGTTGAGGGGATAGGTGGCTACACCTTC
NA TRBJ1-2 NA TRBV30 CAWRRGALNYTF TGTGCCTGGAGGAGGGGGGCATTAAACTACACCTTC
NA TRBJ2-7 NA TRBV27 CASSLSYSGLSYEQYF TGTGCCAGCAGTTTATCTTATTCGGGGCTTTCCTACGAGCAGTACTTC
NA TRBJ2-3 TRBD2 TRBV11-2 CASSFSGGTDTQYF TGTGCCAGCAGCTTTAGCGGGGGCACAGATACGCAGTATTTT
once TRBJ1-5 TRBD1 TRBV27 CASSPQTGHNQPQHF TGTGCCAGCAGTCCCCAGACAGGGCACAATCAGCCCCAGCATTTT
NA TRBJ2-7 TRBD2 TRBV18 CASSPLDQIGLVYEQYF TGTGCCAGCTCACCTCTGGACCAAATCGGACTAGTGTACGAGCAGTACTTC
NA TRBJ2-7 TRBD1 TRBV27 CASSLVRGPSEQYF TGTGCCAGCAGTTTAGTCAGGGGGCCAAGCGAGCAGTACTTC
NA TRBJ2-2 TRBD2 TRBV6-5 CATNVRGDTGELFF TGTGCCACCAACGTGCGGGGGGACACCGGGGAGCTGTTTTTT
NA TRBJ1-1 NA TRBV6-1 CASSEFGDIYTEAFF TGTGCCAGCAGTGAATTTGGGGACATATACACTGAAGCTTTCTTT
NA TRBJ1-5 NA TRBV7-6 CASSLAEGQPQHF TGTGCCAGCAGCTTAGCGGAGGGTCAGCCCCAGCATTTT
NA TRBJ1-5 NA TRBV6-1 CASSEIGQPQHF TGTGCCAGCAGTGAAATCGGCCAGCCCCAGCATTTT
NA TRBJ1-1 NA TRBV4-3 CASSQGPDLNTEAFF TGCGCCAGCAGCCAAGGACCGGACCTGAACACTGAAGCTTTCTTT
NA TRBJ1-4 NA TRBV7-9 CASSFGGTNEKLFF TGTGCCAGCAGCTTTGGGGGGACTAATGAAAAACTGTTTTTT
NA TRBJ2-7 NA TRBV4-3 CASSQVVDSPSYEQYF TGCGCCAGCAGCCAAGTGGTAGACAGTCCTTCCTACGAGCAGTACTTC
NA TRBJ1-4 NA TRBV9 CASSVRLGEKLFF TGTGCCAGCAGCGTACGTTTAGGTGAAAAACTGTTTTTT
NA TRBJ1-4 TRBD1 TRBV7-2 CASSWDREGEMKKLFF TGTGCCAGCAGCTGGGACAGGGAAGGGGAGATGAAAAAACTGTTTTTT
NA TRBJ2-7 NA TRBV20-1 CSAENYEQYF TGCAGTGCTGAAAATTACGAGCAGTACTTC
NA TRBJ2-1 TRBD1 TRBV18 CASSQGAWNEQFF TGTGCCAGCTCACAGGGGGCATGGAATGAGCAGTTCTTC
NA TRBJ2-2 NA TRBV4-1 CASSQDPSGSTAGELFF TGCGCCAGCAGCCAAGATCCCTCGGGATCGACCGCCGGGGAGCTGTTTTTT
NA TRBJ1-1 NA TRBV6-5 CASSYPAGTEAFF TGTGCCAGCAGTTACCCCGCTGGGACTGAAGCTTTCTTT
few TRBJ1-1 NA TRBV7-9 CASRPPIGVLNTEAFF TGTGCCAGCAGGCCCCCAATCGGCGTTTTGAACACTGAAGCTTTCTTT